A selection of T cell receptor beta chains follows, all from one sample in a study of T cell clonotyping in hematopoietic cell transplantation. The assay was immunoSEQ multiplex PCR, and TCRdb's table has in-frame clones only and misses some. The sample contains fewer than 15,000 clones, approximately 83% of which appear only once. Material: peripheral blood mononuclear cells, obtained before stem cell transplant. The receptors stem from a man in his 60s with acute myeloid leukemia. Some clones in this sample may be carry-over from other donors' samples. The conserved cysteine and the conserved F or W are not part of the CDR3 here. Fields, in order: V gene, J gene, CDR3 protein.

TRBV4-3	TRBJ2-5	ASSQEEAGAPY
TRBV10-3	TRBJ2-2	AIGTTQNTGELF
TRBV11-2	TRBJ2-7	ASSLAGQGPYEQY
TRBV4-3	TRBJ2-2	ASSQAQGHTGELF
TRBV6-5	TRBJ1-1	ASSYGWGVNTEAF
TRBV30	TRBJ1-2	AWSRGENYGYT
TRBV6-1	TRBJ1-2	ASSGGGGPGGGYT
TRBV7-6	TRBJ1-3	ASSLGSGNTIY
TRBV5-1	TRBJ2-3	ASSLRTSGGSDTQY
TRBV13	TRBJ2-7	ASSFPGTEGYEQY
TRBV7-8	TRBJ2-1	ASSTPPRGETYNEQF
TRBV5-1	TRBJ1-5	ASSLGALPDQPQH
TRBV7-2	TRBJ1-5	ASSLLQGYQPQH
TRBV27	TRBJ1-5	ASSLRLGVYQPQH
TRBV1	TRBJ1-1	TSSPRGEAF
TRBV7-8	TRBJ2-2	ASSLGSGGRNTGELF
TRBV10-3	TRBJ2-3	AISEGGAGDTQY
TRBV2	TRBJ1-1	ASRSGRTTNTEAF
TRBV2	TRBJ1-1	ANEWDTEAF
TRBV7-8	TRBJ2-1	ASSPTDRASYEQF
TRBV15	TRBJ1-4	ATSRGQGLEKLF
TRBV27	TRBJ2-1	ASSFRDQYYNEQF
TRBV11-3	TRBJ1-5	ASRAQGGQPQH
TRBV9	TRBJ2-7	ASSVGGFSYEQY
TRBV7-6	TRBJ1-1	ASSPQGPNTEAF
TRBV9	TRBJ1-3	ASSVAAYSGNTIY
TRBV7-9	TRBJ1-6	ASSLAAPLH
TRBV30	TRBJ2-7	AWTSRYEQY
TRBV2	TRBJ1-5	ASSPDRANNQPQH
TRBV6-5	TRBJ1-1	ASSYDRGTEAF
TRBV5-1	TRBJ2-3	ASRGSGGPADTQY
TRBV29-1	TRBJ1-1	SVWDSAAF
TRBV28	TRBJ2-2	ASTLSSGRSTGELF
TRBV5-4	TRBJ1-1	ASSRGNTEAF
TRBV7-9	TRBJ1-1	ASMAGGVEAF
TRBV19	TRBJ1-4	ASTDSSLRTNEKLF
TRBV4-2	TRBJ1-1	ASSGGGLNTEAF
TRBV5-4	TRBJ1-6	ASSLEGQGSPLH
TRBV4-2	TRBJ2-2	ASSQSTGHTGELF
TRBV19	TRBJ1-1	ASSLTDRVGTEAF
TRBV6-4	TRBJ1-2	ASSDSRGVYGYT
TRBV4-1	TRBJ1-5	ASSQAPYQPQH
TRBV18	TRBJ2-3	ASSLGLAASTDTQY
TRBV2	TRBJ1-4	ASSAGRGNEKLF
TRBV5-1	TRBJ2-2	ASSQKNTGELF
TRBV9	TRBJ2-7	ASRRDGDYEQY
TRBV30	TRBJ1-5	AWSLPGQGGVQPQH
TRBV5-1	TRBJ1-2	ASSYGEAYGYT
TRBV30	TRBJ1-2	ASRDFNYGYT
TRBV7-2	TRBJ2-3	ASRTQSDTQY
TRBV7-2	TRBJ1-2	ASSPGTGVGGYT
TRBV12-5	TRBJ2-7	ASGLVLGGPYEQY
TRBV30	TRBJ1-5	AWSVRTGARQPQH